One TCR beta chain is described in this entry. What antigen it recognizes has not been identified. There are no base qualities to consult, and no much larger clone falls within one base. Each donor gave one peripheral blood draw, roughly 0.12 L on average, collected into heparinised tubes. Naive, central memory, regulatory and stem cell-like memory CD4+ T cells were sorted on a BD FACSAria II using a panel including CD45RO, CCR7, CD25, CD127, CD95 and CD27. A purity above 98% was achieved for all sorted populations. Right away, PBMCs were isolated by Lymphoprep density gradient centrifugation and were stained directly, with no culture step. So that batch effects would be minimized, each experiment stained and sorted samples in pairs, pairing one healthy donor with one patient. This entry comes from a study of beta chain features in type 1 diabetes (dated by TCRdb to the late 2010s). With respect to the entire study: No differences in mean age, gender distribution, total cell number or subset yield were found between patients and healthy donors. A total of just under 110,000,000 sorted cells were examined across all samples, and RNA yield correlated strongly with the number of cells per subset. In the study, recently diagnosed type 1 diabetes patients and matched healthy donors were compared on the TCRB repertoires of their sorted circulating CD4+ T cell subsets. Whereas all 28 donors provided naive and central memory subsets, regulatory and stem cell-like memory subsets were isolated from just 8 patients and roughly eight healthy donors. Summary of the overall study and its limitations: At VDJ recombination sites, patients with type 1 diabetes made fewer insertions and deleted more nucleotides, a pattern implying thymic rearrangement abnormalities. Shorter templates might be favored by PCR, yet because patient and control samples were amplified and corrected together, any such skew would affect both groups equally. Type 1 diabetes patients showed a moderate but significant shortening of TCRB CDR3 length in all four CD4+ subsets. Because the HLA sub-analyses included only small numbers of individuals, any influence of HLA type on TCRB rearrangement was left unresolved. The naive, central memory and regulatory TCRB repertoires appeared to resemble one another more closely among patients than among healthy donors. Because cDNA was sequenced instead of genomic DNA, highly expressing activated cells could be over-represented, though the groups showed no difference in activation or CD3 levels.

For CDR1 and CDR2, the germline V gene lists SNHLY and FYNNEI. From the cysteine up to the phenylalanine, the CDR3 has a length of 14 residues. This entry keeps only the CDR3 DNA: 42 bases, framed from base 1. Relative to germline, V is missing 6 bases and J is missing 4 bases, with 7 bases of the junction outside any gene match. The entire isolated RNA was reverse transcribed using the High Capacity cDNA Reverse Transcription Kit, and thus expressed TCRB transcripts were sequenced. Naive, central memory and regulatory T cell samples underwent deep immunoSEQ sequencing, averaging approximately 3.3 million total reads per sample. Sorted cells were lysed in RLT buffer, and RNA was extracted using DNase-treated RNeasy Micro or Mini kits according to cell number. To prevent cross-contamination, every cell subset was processed on its own, while patient and healthy donor samples were processed together. The immunoSEQ multiplex PCR was used to amplify TCRB sequences from cDNA, generating 87-bp fragments that spanned the CDR3 region. Sequencing of the amplicons was performed on the Illumina HiSeq platform. On the study's bioinformatics: PCR bias was corrected computationally using synthetic template baselines, and reads within Hamming distance 2 were collapsed, with unmergeable singletons discarded. Reads were aligned against IMGT so that V, D and J genes, CDR3 length and insertions or deletions at six rearrangement sites could be assigned. Within each subset, clonotype counts were normalized to sorted cell number, after which true diversity and Gini coefficients were computed with the tcR R package. Repertoire sharing was quantified using the overlap coefficient calculated on TCRB nucleotide sequences. TCRdb re-hosts the immuneACCESS table, in-frame sequences only. Its copies lack some clones; in the studies checked, an unresolved V gene accounts for under half of them, and the cause for the rest is not known. D and trimming were read from the DNA, whereas the V and J calls and clone size are those reported in that table. Recorded for this sample are roughly 53,000 clones; under 55% of them occurred a single time. About 1.5% of the sample is in the top ten clones.

The sequence was collected from a man aged 30 to 39 with type 1 diabetes. Rearrangement joined TRBV2 to TRBJ2-3; 7 of the junction bases match TRBD2. The sequencing sample was made of Tregs from blood. This specimen's cell subset or site label, per the study, means: regulatory CD4+ T cells. The DNA reads TGTGCCAGCAGCCTGCGGGAGTATTCAGATACGCAGTATTTT. This codes for CASSLREYSDTQYF. The CDR3, completed at both ends by the reference TRBV2 and TRBJ2-3 genes, gives the full variable domain EPEVTQTPSHQVTQMGQEVILRCVPISNHLYFYWYRQILGQKVEFLVSFYNNEISEKSEIFDDQFSVERPDGSNFTLKIRSTKLEDSAMYFCASSLREYSDTQYFGPGTRLTVL.